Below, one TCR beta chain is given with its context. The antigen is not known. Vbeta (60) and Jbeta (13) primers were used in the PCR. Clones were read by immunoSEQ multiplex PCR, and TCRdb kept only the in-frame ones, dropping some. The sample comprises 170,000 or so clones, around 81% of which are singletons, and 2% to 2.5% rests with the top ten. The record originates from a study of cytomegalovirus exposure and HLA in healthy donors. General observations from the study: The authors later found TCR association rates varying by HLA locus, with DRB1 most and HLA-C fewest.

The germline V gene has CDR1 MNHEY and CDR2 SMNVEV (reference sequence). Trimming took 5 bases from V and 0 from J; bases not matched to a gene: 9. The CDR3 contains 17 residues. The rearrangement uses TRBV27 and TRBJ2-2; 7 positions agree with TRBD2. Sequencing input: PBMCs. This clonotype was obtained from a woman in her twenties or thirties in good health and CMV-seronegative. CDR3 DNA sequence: TGTGCCAGCAGTCGGCTAGCGGCTTACGCGAACACCGGGGAGCTGTTTTTT. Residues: CASSRLAAYANTGELFF.